This T cell receptor (beta chain) was documented in a study of T cell repertoires in cytomegalovirus infection. Study observations and caveats: Based on cumulative public TCR beta family frequency, carriers of CMV plus the relevant HLA were identified.

Deletions cut 0 bases from V and 2 bases from J, with 13 bases between. Germline assignment: CDR1 PRHDT and CDR2 FYEKMQ (reference sequence). This CDR3 is 16 amino acids long. With regard to this clonotype: Its antigen is not identified.

Each CDR3 protein is one row after TCRdb ran MiXCR on the reads. Among around 530,000 distinct CDR3 sequences listed, approximately 15% were seen once. The sample comprised CD8+ T cells from PBMCs. The chain links TRBV13 to TRBJ1-2; no clear D. The clonotype originates from a human donor in good health (CMV status not recorded). Some clones in this sample may be carry-over from other donors' samples. CDR3 bases: TGTGCCAGCAGCTTAGGCCGGAGAATGGGGAACTATGGCTACACCTTC. This encodes CASSLGRRMGNYGYTF.